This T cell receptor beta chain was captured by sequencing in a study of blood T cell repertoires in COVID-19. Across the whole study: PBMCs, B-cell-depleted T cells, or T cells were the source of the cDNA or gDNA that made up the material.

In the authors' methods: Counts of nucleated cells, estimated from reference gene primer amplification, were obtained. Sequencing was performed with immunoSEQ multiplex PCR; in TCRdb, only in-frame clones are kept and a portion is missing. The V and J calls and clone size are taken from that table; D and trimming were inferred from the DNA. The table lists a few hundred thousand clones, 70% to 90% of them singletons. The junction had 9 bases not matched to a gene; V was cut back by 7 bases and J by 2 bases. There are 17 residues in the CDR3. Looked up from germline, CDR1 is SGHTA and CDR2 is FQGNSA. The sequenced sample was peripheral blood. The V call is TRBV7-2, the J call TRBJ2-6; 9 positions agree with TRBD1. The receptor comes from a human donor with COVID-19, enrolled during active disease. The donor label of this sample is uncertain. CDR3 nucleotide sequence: TGTGCCAGCACCCGGACAGGGGTGTTGGCTGGGGCCAACGTCCTGACTTTC. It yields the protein CASTRTGVLAGANVLTF.